Presented here are 21 T cell receptor beta chains from one specimen sequenced in a study of radiotherapy plus CTLA-4 blockade in lung cancer (dated 2018 in TCRdb). Library generation was performed with the immunoSEQ multiplex PCR assay. The table comes from immuneACCESS by way of TCRdb, which keeps in-frame sequences with V and J called. Part of the clones is missing from these tables; in studies checked, under half for an unresolved V gene and the rest for unknown reasons. This sample comprises some 100,000 clones, roughly four fifths of them detected only once. The ten most abundant clones make up 13% to 15% of the sample. The source was peripheral blood, collected from a patient treated with radiotherapy plus ipilimumab. The receptors come from a human donor with non-small cell lung cancer that progressed on radiotherapy plus ipilimumab.

CDR3 residues: CASSQGEGSVLAEAFF. DNA of the CDR3: TGTGCCAGCAGCCAAGGAGAAGGCAGCGTACTTGCTGAAGCTTTCTTT. The rearrangement joins TRBV4-2 to TRBJ1-1; unclear D gene. The CDR3 extends over 16 amino acids. CDR1 LGHNA and CDR2 YNFKEQ come from the germline V gene. The V gene lost 1 base and the J gene lost 6 bases, with 18 bases spanning the gap.

V gene TRBV7-2 combines with J gene TRBJ2-7, with D possibly called TRBD1 or TRBD2 (6 bases each). In germline, CDR1 is SGHTA, CDR2 FQGNSA. The CDR3 extends over 14 amino acids. V was clipped by 5 bases and J by 2 bases, with 13 bases between them. The CDR3 region is CASSAEGGPYEQYF. The CDR3 DNA reads as TGTGCCAGCAGCGCCGAGGGGGGACCCTACGAGCAGTACTTC. Looking up the rest from reference TRBV7-2 and TRBJ2-7 gives the full variable domain: GAGVSQSPSNKVTEKGKDVELRCDPISGHTALYWYRQSLGQGLEFLIYFQGNSAPDKSGLPSDRFSAERTGGSVSTLTIQRTQQEDSAVYLCASSAEGGPYEQYFGPGTRLTVT.

Only one count was recorded for this clone. DNA for the CDR3: TGTGCCAGCTACGTAGCGGGGGGGCCTGGTGAGCAGTTCTTC. Its protein product is CASYVAGGPGEQFF. V and J are TRBV28 and TRBJ2-1; 11 bases agree with TRBD2. In germline, CDR1 is MDHEN, CDR2 SYDVKM. The CDR3 is 14 amino acids. With 8 bases clipped from V and 9 bases from J, the junction kept 9 bases outside the gene matches.

This clone has only a few counts. The J gene is TRBJ1-1, the V gene TRBV21-1. TRBV21-1 is designated a pseudogene. This CDR3 is built from 15 residues. CDR3: CASRASIATRTEAFF. In DNA form, the CDR3 reads TGTGCCAGCAGAGCGTCGATAGCTACTCGCACTGAAGCTTTCTTT.

This sequence joins TRBV29-1 and TRBJ1-1; D remains unclear. Trimming stripped 4 bases from V and 0 bases from J, with 21 bases between. CDR1 and CDR2 (germline): SQVTM, ANQGSEA. The CDR3 length is 17 residues. The CDR3 sequence: CSVVHTRPSGLNTEAFF. In nucleotides, the CDR3 is TGCAGCGTTGTACATACACGACCATCGGGCTTGAACACTGAAGCTTTCTTT. Full variable domain (remainder filled in from reference TRBV29-1 and TRBJ1-1): SAVISQKPSRDICQRGTSLTIQCQVDSQVTMMFWYRQQPGQSLTLIATANQGSEATYESGFVIDKFPISRPNLTFSTLTVSNMSPEDSSIYLCSVVHTRPSGLNTEAFFGQGTRLTVV.

The rearrangement uses TRBV5-1 and TRBJ2-7; 10 positions agree with TRBD1. The CDR3 length is 15 residues. The trim removed 3 bases at V and 5 bases at J, leaving 8 bases unmatched. CDR1 is SGHRS and CDR2 is YFSETQ in the germline V gene. In nucleotides, the CDR3 is TGCGCCAGCAGCTCCTCCGGGACAGGGGACCACGAGCAGTACTTC. Its protein is CASSSSGTGDHEQYF.

The rearrangement links TRBV7-3 to TRBJ1-1; possibly TRBD1 for D (6 bases). CDR3 length: 15 residues. In germline, CDR1 is SGHTA, CDR2 FQGTGA. V was cut by 6 bases and J by 1 base, with 15 bases left in between. CDR3 residues: CASSFSRGKNTEAFF. The CDR3 DNA sequence: TGTGCCAGCAGTTTTTCCAGGGGTAAGAACACTGAAGCTTTCTTT.

The rearrangement joins TRBV6-4 to TRBJ2-1; 9 bases map to TRBD2. Germline V gene data show CDR1 as MRHNA and CDR2 as SNTAGT. The V segment lost 6 bases and the J segment 4 bases; nucleotides outside the gene matches: 10. There are 16 residues in the CDR3. For the CDR3, the DNA is TGTGCCAGCAGAAAATTAGCGGGGGACGCATACAATGAGCAGTTCTTC. It specifies CASRKLAGDAYNEQFF.

This clone was picked up one time. The chain has TRBV6-1 and TRBJ1-5; tentatively, D is TRBD1 (5 bases). V lost 6 bases and J lost 0, with 9 bases in between. The germline CDR1 and CDR2 sequences are MNHNS and SASEGT. CDR3 length equals 14 residues. Written as DNA, the CDR3 is TGTGCCAGCAGCCAAGGGGTTAGCAATCAGCCCCAGCATTTT. This encodes CASSQGVSNQPQHF.

The chain is built from TRBV6-5 and TRBJ2-5; 7 bases line up with TRBD2. Trimming removed 5 bases from V and 3 bases from J; junction bases left unmatched: 9. The V gene's germline CDR1 is MNHEY and CDR2 SVGAGI. The CDR3 covers 15 residues. The CDR3 sequence is CASSTWTSSEETQYF. Here the CDR3 DNA reads TGTGCCAGCAGTACCTGGACTAGTTCGGAAGAGACCCAGTACTTC.

The CDR3: CASSSGPMTPGEQYF. The DNA for the CDR3 is TGTGCCAGCAGCTCCGGGCCTATGACCCCCGGCGAGCAGTACTTC. This chain links TRBV5-5 with TRBJ2-7; no firm D call. The CDR3 covers 15 residues. Trimming pared 3 bases from V and 6 bases from J, leaving 19 bases between. Germline CDR1 and CDR2: SGHKS and YYEKEE (reference sequence).

This chain uses TRBV4-1 with TRBJ1-2; TRBD1 agrees at 8 bases. The V and J ends lost 0 bases and 8 bases, in that order; junction bases with no gene match: 8. Per germline, CDR1 MGHRA and CDR2 YSYEKL. The CDR3 is 15 amino acids. The DNA of the CDR3 is TGCGCCAGCAGCCAAGAGGGACAGGTGGGGCTAGGCTACACCTTC. It encodes CASSQEGQVGLGYTF.

This clone was observed a handful of times. The chain combines TRBV27 with TRBJ1-6; D gene uncertain. V dropped 5 bases and J dropped 9 bases, with 17 bases sitting between them. The CDR3 sequence is 15 residues long. Germline CDR1 and CDR2: MNHEY and SMNVEV (reference sequence). The chain's CDR3 is CASSPGGVRSSPLHF. The CDR3, as DNA: TGTGCCAGCAGTCCCGGCGGGGTACGGAGTTCACCCCTCCACTTT.

V gene TRBV19 combines with J gene TRBJ1-1; D unclear. The germline gives CDR1 LNHDA, CDR2 SQIVND (reference sequence). V lost 5 bases and J 0 bases, leaving 16 bases between the germline ends. The CDR3 is 16 residues long. This chain's CDR3 is CASSPRAATMNTEAFF. The CDR3 DNA sequence: TGTGCCAGTAGTCCTCGGGCCGCTACGATGAACACTGAAGCTTTCTTT.

CDR3 residues: CAAWTGRDYEQYF. CDR3 bases: TGCGCCGCCTGGACAGGGCGTGATTACGAGCAGTACTTC. This chain uses TRBV10-2 with TRBJ2-7; 8 bases align to TRBD1. Per germline, CDR1 WSHSY and CDR2 SAAADI. Trimming removed 11 bases from V and 4 bases from J; junction bases left unmatched: 10. The CDR3 runs 13 residues.

The chain carries TRBV7-2 and TRBJ1-2; D may be TRBD1 (6 bases). The CDR3 spans 12 residues. V lost 3 bases and J lost 7, with 9 bases in between. Germline CDR1 is SGHTA and CDR2 is FQGNSA. The DNA of the CDR3 is TGTGCCAGCAGCTTTGGGGGCTTTGGCTACACCTTC. Encoded protein: CASSFGGFGYTF.

The CDR3 reads CASSPRRLAGVRAYNEQFF. CDR3 nucleotides: TGTGCCAGCAGCCCAAGGCGCCTAGCGGGAGTCCGCGCCTACAATGAGCAGTTCTTC. V and J are TRBV9 and TRBJ2-1; TRBD2 aligns across 10 bases. The length of the CDR3 is 19 residues. V shed 4 bases and J 2 bases; nucleotides not matched to a gene: 15. CDR1 is SGDLS and CDR2 is YYNGEE in the germline V gene.

The chain uses TRBV10-2 and TRBJ2-5, with D possibly TRBD2 on 6 matching bases. Between the trimmed V and J ends, which lost 7 bases and 2 bases, there was a span of 11 bases. Germline V gives CDR1 WSHSY, CDR2 SAAADI. This CDR3 spans 13 amino acids. This CDR3 reads CASTRGKQETQYF. In DNA, the CDR3 is TGCGCCAGCACACGGGGGAAGCAAGAGACCCAGTACTTC.

The rearrangement joins TRBV6-5 to TRBJ2-3; a possible D gene is TRBD1 (6 bases). The CDR3 has 12 residues. Germline CDR1 is MNHEY and CDR2 is SVGAGI. Trimming pared 0 bases from V and 11 bases from J, leaving 9 bases between. CDR3 in DNA: TGTGCCAGCAGTTACTCGACAGGTGGGCAGTATTTT. Its translation is CASSYSTGGQYF.

This chain joins TRBV25-1 and TRBJ1-1; 7 positions match TRBD1. V shed 6 bases and J 4 bases; nucleotides not matched to a gene: 8. The CDR3 loop spans 14 amino acids. Per germline, CDR1 MGHDK and CDR2 SYGVNS. CDR3 amino acids: CASRHRGGGTEAFF. The CDR3 DNA is TGTGCCAGCAGACACAGGGGTGGCGGCACTGAAGCTTTCTTT.

The rearrangement links TRBV4-2 to TRBJ2-1; 10 bases align to TRBD2. The ends lost 0 bases at V and 9 bases at J; junction bases unmatched: 8. Per germline, CDR1 LGHNA and CDR2 YNFKEQ. This CDR3 contains 16 residues. This chain's CDR3 is CASSQDPSGGASEQFF. The CDR3 DNA follows: TGTGCCAGCAGCCAAGATCCGAGCGGGGGGGCAAGTGAGCAGTTCTTC.